This T cell receptor beta chain was identified during a study of persistence of HIV-infected CD4 T cells. Whole-study context: Anti-CD3/anti-CD28 stimulation activated a higher proportion of cells than antigen stimulation, with lower memory fraction.

Sequencing used immunoSEQ version 4 in survey mode. Only in-frame clones appear in the TCRdb table, and some are missing; sequencing was by immunoSEQ multiplex PCR. This table holds tens of thousands of clones, 88% found once. With regard to this clone: Its antigen is not identified.

Nonspecific anti-CD3/anti-CD28 bead stimulation represents the broad CD4+ T cell repertoire. Sorting of responding CD4+ T cells relied on upregulated CD40 ligand together with CD69. The TCR sequence derives from an adult woman with HIV who was CMV-seropositive. The sample was CD4+ T cells sorted from PBMCs after 18-hour stimulation, taken from a patient who received antiretroviral therapy.

This chain's CDR3 is CASSDQWDSKVSTGELFF. CDR3 DNA: TGCGCCAGCAGTGATCAATGGGACTCCAAAGTGTCAACCGGGGAGCTGTTTTTT. The chain is built from TRBV10-2 and TRBJ2-2; a weak D match, TRBD2 (6 bases). V lost 3 bases and J 5 bases, leaving 22 bases between the germline ends. The germline gives CDR1 WSHSY, CDR2 SAAADI. The CDR3 has 18 amino acids.